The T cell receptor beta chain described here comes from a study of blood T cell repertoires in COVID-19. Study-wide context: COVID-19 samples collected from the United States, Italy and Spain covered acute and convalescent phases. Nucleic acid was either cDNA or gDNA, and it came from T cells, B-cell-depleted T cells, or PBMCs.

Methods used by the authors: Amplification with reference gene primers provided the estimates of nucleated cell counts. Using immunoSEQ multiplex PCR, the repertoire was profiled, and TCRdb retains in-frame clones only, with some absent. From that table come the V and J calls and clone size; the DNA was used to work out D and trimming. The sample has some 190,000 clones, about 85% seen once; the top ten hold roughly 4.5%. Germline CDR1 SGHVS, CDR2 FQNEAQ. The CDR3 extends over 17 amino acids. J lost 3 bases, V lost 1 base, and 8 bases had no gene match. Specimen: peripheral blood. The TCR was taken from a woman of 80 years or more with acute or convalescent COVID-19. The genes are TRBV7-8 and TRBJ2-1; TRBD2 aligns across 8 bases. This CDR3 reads CASSLVPLAGGYNEQFF. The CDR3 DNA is TGTGCCAGCAGCTTAGTTCCTCTAGCGGGTGGCTACAATGAGCAGTTCTTC.